Shown below are 13 T cell receptor beta chains from a single sample sequenced in a study of cytomegalovirus exposure and HLA in healthy donors. A multiplex PCR was run with 60 Vbeta primers and 13 Jbeta primers. The data were produced by immunoSEQ multiplex PCR, yet TCRdb's version contains in-frame clones alone and is incomplete. Of about 140,000 clones listed, about four fifths are singletons. Sequenced: PBMCs. These receptors were obtained from a man in his late teens or twenties in good health and CMV-seropositive.

The chain joins TRBV7-3 to TRBJ2-3, with D tentatively TRBD2 (5 bases). Germline V CDR1 and CDR2: SGHTA, FQGTGA. V was cut by 3 bases and J by 4 bases, with 11 bases left in between. This CDR3 spans 14 amino acids. CDR3 amino acids: CASSFRGRADTQYF. The DNA for the CDR3 is TGTGCCAGCAGCTTTCGAGGGAGAGCAGATACGCAGTATTTT.

The chain has TRBV5-4 and TRBJ2-3, with 9 bases fitting TRBD1. Trimming removed 4 bases from V and 2 bases from J; junction bases left unmatched: 5. CDR1 and CDR2 (germline): SGHNT, YYREEE (reference sequence). The CDR3 is 15 residues long. The CDR3 protein is CASSLGTGNTDTQYF. DNA for the CDR3: TGTGCCAGCAGCCTCGGGACAGGGAACACAGATACGCAGTATTTT.

The rearrangement uses TRBV20-1 and TRBJ1-2; D remains unclear. Per the germline V gene, CDR1 is DFQATT and CDR2 is SNEGSKA (reference sequence). V gave up 5 bases and J gave up 5 bases, with 9 bases separating them. This CDR3 contains 11 residues. CDR3 nucleotides: TGCAGTGCTCTGACTGAATATGGCTACACCTTC. Encoded protein: CSALTEYGYTF.

This clone was observed a single time. The chain combines TRBV2 with TRBJ2-5; 9 positions match TRBD1. Trimming took 3 bases from V and 4 from J; bases not matched to a gene: 6. CDR3 length: 15 residues. CDR1 SNHLY and CDR2 FYNNEI come from the germline V gene. CDR3 sequence (DNA): TGTGCCAGCAGTGAGACAGGGGGAACTCCAGAGACCCAGTACTTC. Its protein product is CASSETGGTPETQYF.

This clone was seen a few times. The V call is TRBV10-2, the J call TRBJ2-7; TRBD1 is a possible D gene (5 bases). The CDR3 extends over 12 amino acids. Trimming stripped 6 bases from V and 4 bases from J, with 10 bases between. The V gene's germline CDR1 is WSHSY and CDR2 SAAADI. This CDR3 is CASRQGRYEQYF. CDR3 coding DNA: TGCGCCAGCAGGCAGGGTCGGTACGAGCAGTACTTC.

The V gene is TRBV5-1, the J gene TRBJ1-1; the D gene is possibly TRBD1 (5 bases). The CDR3 has 14 residues. Trimming stripped 5 bases from V and 4 bases from J, with 15 bases between. CDR1 and CDR2 (germline): SGHRS, YFSETQ. The CDR3 bases are TGCGCCAGCAGAGGGGAGGAGAGAGGCACTGAAGCTTTCTTT. Translating gives CASRGEERGTEAFF.

The chain joins TRBV9 to TRBJ2-7; D perhaps matches TRBD2 (6 bases). The V and J ends lost 0 bases and 0 bases respectively, with 13 bases between them. Germline V gene lookup returns CDR1 SGDLS and CDR2 YYNGEE. The length of the CDR3 is 16 residues. CDR3: CASSVALVGGSYEQYF. The CDR3 nucleotides read TGTGCCAGCAGCGTAGCATTAGTCGGGGGCTCCTACGAGCAGTACTTC.

This clone has only a few counts. This chain links TRBV7-8 with TRBJ1-1, with a possible D match to TRBD1 (5 bases). V lost 7 bases, J lost 2 bases, and 26 bases lay in between. Germline V lookup: CDR1 SGHVS, CDR2 FQNEAQ. The CDR3 has 18 residues. CDR3 in amino acids: CASTLRGHIGRVNTEAFF. Here the CDR3 DNA reads TGTGCCAGCACCCTAAGGGGTCATATCGGCCGGGTTAACACTGAAGCTTTCTTT.

This chain uses TRBV6-5 with TRBJ2-1; tentative D call: TRBD2 (5 bases). The CDR3 extends over 14 amino acids. The germline V and J ends were trimmed by 4 bases and 4 bases, with 11 bases remaining between them. Germline V CDR1 and CDR2: MNHEY, SVGAGI. CDR3 nucleotides: TGTGCCAGCAGTTCCTCGGACTTATACAATGAGCAGTTCTTC. As protein: CASSSSDLYNEQFF.

This clone was observed a few times. The V and J genes are TRBV28 and TRBJ1-5; 10 bases line up with TRBD1. Germline lookup yields CDR1 MDHEN and CDR2 SYDVKM. V lost 4 bases, J lost 9 bases, and 12 bases stayed unmatched. The length of the CDR3 is 16 residues. The CDR3 coding sequence is TGTGCCAGCAGTTCCCCCGGACAGGGGGGATTTGGGCCCCAGCATTTT. As protein: CASSSPGQGGFGPQHF.

This clone has more than one count but fewer than ten. The J gene is TRBJ1-1, the V gene TRBV25-1, with TRBD1 matching 7 bases. With V trimmed by 2 bases and J by 1 base, 1 base remained unmatched. The germline V gene encodes CDR1 MGHDK and CDR2 SYGVNS. The CDR3 is made up of 14 amino acids. CDR3 sequence: CASSEHRGNTEAFF. The CDR3 bases are TGTGCCAGCAGTGAACACAGGGGGAACACTGAAGCTTTCTTT.

The CDR3 sequence is CAISEGQGSNTEAFF. The DNA for the CDR3 is TGTGCCATCAGTGAGGGACAGGGATCAAACACTGAAGCTTTCTTT. The chain combines TRBV10-3 with TRBJ1-1; 8 bases are a match to TRBD1. Germline CDR1 is ENHRY and CDR2 is SYGVKD. There are 15 residues in the CDR3. V was clipped by 2 bases and J by 2 bases; unmatched bases: 4.

The J gene is TRBJ2-1, the V gene TRBV27, with 8 positions matching TRBD1. Germline assignment: CDR1 MNHEY and CDR2 SMNVEV (reference sequence). Trimming removed 4 bases from V and 9 bases from J; junction bases left unmatched: 14. The CDR3 is 16 residues long. The CDR3 DNA reads TGTGCCAGCAGTTCTAATTCCGCCGACAGGGGAAGTGAGCAGTTCTTC. Its translation is CASSSNSADRGSEQFF.